These 17 T cell receptor beta chains were all obtained from the same sample, sequenced in a study of patients and donors after allogeneic stem cell transplantation. A single record per CDR3 protein comes from TCRdb applying MiXCR to the RT-PCR reads. The sample has approximately 200,000 distinct CDR3 sequences; around 41% are singletons. The sequenced sample was blood, either unsorted or a sorted T cell fraction (not recorded which). All receptors derive from a human donor who was either an allogeneic HSCT recipient or a stem cell or donor lymphocyte infusion donor (not recorded which). It is not recorded whose cells these are; they may come from a transplant donor.

V gene TRBV5-1 combines with J gene TRBJ1-1, with TRBD1 as a possible D gene (5 bases). This CDR3 has 12 residues. Trimming shortened V by 6 bases and J by 3 bases, and 9 bases separated the two germline ends. CDR1 is SGHRS and CDR2 is YFSETQ in the germline V gene. CDR3 sequence: CASNGHHTEAFF. CDR3 coding DNA: TGCGCCAGCAACGGACACCACACTGAAGCTTTCTTT.

The chain combines TRBV5-1 with TRBJ2-1, with D unresolved. The germline V gene has CDR1 SGHRS and CDR2 YFSETQ. The CDR3 contains 13 residues. The ends were cut back, 4 bases at V and 4 bases at J, with 9 bases in the middle. CDR3 residues: CASSSQFYNEQFF. CDR3 nucleotides: TGCGCCAGCAGCAGCCAATTTTACAATGAGCAGTTCTTC.

This clonotype showed up just a few times. For the CDR3, the DNA is TGTGCCAGCAGACCTCGGGACAGGGGCCCGAACACTGAAGCTTTCTTT. Its translation is CASRPRDRGPNTEAFF. The chain links TRBV6-1 to TRBJ1-1; TRBD1 matches 10 bases. V lost 6 bases, J lost 1 base, and 8 bases stayed unmatched. Germline V gives CDR1 MNHNS, CDR2 SASEGT. CDR3 length equals 16 residues.

The V gene is TRBV7-6, the J gene TRBJ2-1; D uncertain. The germline V gene has CDR1 SGHVS and CDR2 FNYEAQ. CDR3 length: 13 amino acids. V lost 3 bases and J 8 bases, leaving 11 bases between the germline ends. DNA for the CDR3: TGTGCCAGCAGCTTTGCACAGAGTGATGAGCAGTTCTTC. Amino acid sequence: CASSFAQSDEQFF. Full variable domain (rest looked up from reference TRBV7-6 and TRBJ2-1): GAGVSQSPRYKVTKRGQDVALRCDPISGHVSLYWYRQALGQGPEFLTYFNYEAQQDKSGLPNDRFSAERPEGSISTLTIQRTEQRDSAMYRCASSFAQSDEQFFGPGTRLTVL.

The chain uses TRBV7-9 and TRBJ1-4; no clear D gene. Germline loops: CDR1 SEHNR, CDR2 FQNEAQ (reference sequence). Trimming left V 5 bases short and J 10 bases short, with 20 bases between. CDR3 length equals 15 residues. The CDR3 spells CASSLPAVGVVKLFF. In nucleotides, the CDR3 is TGTGCCAGCAGCCTCCCGGCCGTCGGAGTGGTAAAACTGTTTTTT.

This clonotype was recorded a few times. V gene TRBV29-1 combines with J gene TRBJ2-3; TRBD1 or TRBD2 may be the D gene (6 bases each). With 1 base removed from V and 1 base from J, the gap between germline ends came to 12 bases. The germline gives CDR1 SQVTM, CDR2 ANQGSEA. The CDR3 has 15 residues. In DNA form, the CDR3 reads TGCAGCGTTGAAGGGGGGGACACAGGCACAGATACGCAGTATTTT. It is translated as CSVEGGDTGTDTQYF.

This clonotype was found a few times. V gene TRBV20-1 combines with J gene TRBJ1-5; D gene unclear. Between the trimmed V and J ends, which lost 3 bases and 5 bases, there was a span of 14 bases. CDR3 length: 14 amino acids. Germline V lookup: CDR1 DFQATT, CDR2 SNEGSKA (reference sequence). Here the CDR3 reads CSASGQYNDQPQHF. The CDR3 nucleotides read TGCAGTGCTAGCGGCCAGTACAACGATCAGCCCCAGCATTTT.

This chain links TRBV11-2 with TRBJ1-2; 9 bases agree with TRBD1. The CDR3 consists of 15 residues. CDR1 and CDR2 from the germline V gene are SGHAT and FQNNGV. Losses at the gene ends were 4 bases for V and 6 bases for J; bases not matched to a gene: 9. CDR3 nucleotides: TGTGCCAGCAGCTCCTACAGGGGGCCATACCATGGCTACACCTTC. Its protein is CASSSYRGPYHGYTF.

This clonotype was seen a handful of times. This chain links TRBV27 with TRBJ1-5; the D is unclear. CDR3 length: 16 amino acids. Germline CDR1 MNHEY, CDR2 SMNVEV (reference sequence). The ends were cut back, 0 bases at V and 2 bases at J, with 11 bases in the middle. This CDR3 reads CASSLSTLGGNQPQHF. DNA of the CDR3: TGTGCCAGCAGTTTATCGACCCTCGGAGGCAATCAGCCCCAGCATTTT.

The chain combines TRBV2 with TRBJ1-2, with TRBD1 matching over 7 bases. V lost 8 bases and J lost 4; bases outside the gene matches: 10. From germline, CDR1 is SNHLY and CDR2 FYNNEI. The CDR3 is made up of 14 amino acids. The CDR3 nucleotides are TGTGCCAGCCGGCACCGGGACAGCACCTATGGCTACACCTTC. Translating it yields CASRHRDSTYGYTF.

This clonotype was seen more than once but under ten times. This rearrangement joins TRBV11-2 to TRBJ2-3, with D possibly matching TRBD2 (7 bases). CDR1 SGHAT and CDR2 FQNNGV come from the germline V gene. The CDR3 spans 16 residues. The V end was cut by 1 base, the J end by 4 bases, with 15 bases between. CDR3 sequence: CASSLGGGGPADTQYF. CDR3 DNA: TGTGCCAGCAGCTTAGGGGGCGGGGGCCCTGCAGATACGCAGTATTTT.

This clonotype was counted between two and nine times. This chain connects TRBV4-1 to TRBJ1-1; 7 bases line up with TRBD1. Germline CDR1 and CDR2: MGHRA and YSYEKL. With V trimmed by 2 bases and J by 3 bases, 6 bases remained unmatched. This CDR3 is 15 amino acids long. CDR3: CASSQTDRTHTEAFF. The CDR3 coding sequence is TGCGCCAGCAGCCAAACGGACAGGACTCACACTGAAGCTTTCTTT.

This clonotype was counted a few times. This sequence joins TRBV27 and TRBJ1-6; 7 bases agree with TRBD1. After removal of 6 bases from V and 4 bases from J, the junction contained 9 bases not matched to a gene. The germline CDR1 and CDR2 sequences are MNHEY and SMNVEV (reference sequence). The CDR3 is 16 residues long. In nucleotides, the CDR3 is TGTGCCAGCAGCCTACTAGGGACAGCATATAATTCACCCCTCCACTTT. Protein sequence: CASSLLGTAYNSPLHF.

The chain employs TRBV27 and TRBJ2-1; 7 bases line up with TRBD1. J gave up 10 bases and V 6 bases, and 15 bases lay outside the gene matches. This CDR3 region has 15 residues. Looked up from germline, CDR1 is MNHEY and CDR2 is SMNVEV (reference sequence). CDR3 in DNA: TGTGCCAGCAGCCCCCTCGGGACAGCCTCCTACGAGCAGTTCTTC. It encodes CASSPLGTASYEQFF.

This chain connects TRBV12-3 or TRBV12-4 to TRBJ1-1; weak D call: TRBD1 (5 bases). The CDR3 is 12 amino acids. V gave up 7 bases and J gave up 5 bases, with 11 bases separating them. CDR3 bases: TGTGCCAGCACCGGGGCGCAGACTGAAGCTTTCTTT. Translation: CASTGAQTEAFF.

This chain joins TRBV5-1 and TRBJ2-7, with D possibly matching TRBD2 (5 bases). CDR1 and CDR2 from the germline V gene are SGHRS and YFSETQ. The length of the CDR3 is 15 residues. With 4 bases removed from V and 2 bases from J, the gap between germline ends came to 16 bases. The CDR3 reads CASSLARGKPYEQYF. The CDR3 DNA reads as TGCGCCAGCAGCCTGGCTCGAGGGAAACCCTACGAGCAGTACTTC.

The chain links TRBV12-3 or TRBV12-4 to TRBJ2-1; 7 positions agree with TRBD2. This CDR3 has 14 residues. Trimming took 5 bases from V and 6 from J; bases not matched to a gene: 7. For the CDR3, the DNA is TGTGCCAGCAGTCTTCGCGGGGGAGGCAATGAGCAGTTCTTC. This codes for CASSLRGGGNEQFF.